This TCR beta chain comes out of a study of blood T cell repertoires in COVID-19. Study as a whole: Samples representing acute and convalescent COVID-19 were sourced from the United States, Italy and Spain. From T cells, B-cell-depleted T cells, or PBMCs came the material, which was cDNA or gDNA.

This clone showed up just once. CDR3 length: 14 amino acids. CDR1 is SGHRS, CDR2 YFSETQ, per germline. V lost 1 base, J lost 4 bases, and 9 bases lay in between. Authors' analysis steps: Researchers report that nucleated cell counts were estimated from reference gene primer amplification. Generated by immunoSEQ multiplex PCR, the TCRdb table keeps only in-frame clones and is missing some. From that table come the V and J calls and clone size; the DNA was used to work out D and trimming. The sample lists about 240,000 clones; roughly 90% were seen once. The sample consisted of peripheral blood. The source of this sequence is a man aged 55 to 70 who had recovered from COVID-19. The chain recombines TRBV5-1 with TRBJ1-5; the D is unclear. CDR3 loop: CASSLTGDNQPQHF. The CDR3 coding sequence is TGCGCCAGCAGCTTGACCGGGGATAATCAGCCCCAGCATTTT.